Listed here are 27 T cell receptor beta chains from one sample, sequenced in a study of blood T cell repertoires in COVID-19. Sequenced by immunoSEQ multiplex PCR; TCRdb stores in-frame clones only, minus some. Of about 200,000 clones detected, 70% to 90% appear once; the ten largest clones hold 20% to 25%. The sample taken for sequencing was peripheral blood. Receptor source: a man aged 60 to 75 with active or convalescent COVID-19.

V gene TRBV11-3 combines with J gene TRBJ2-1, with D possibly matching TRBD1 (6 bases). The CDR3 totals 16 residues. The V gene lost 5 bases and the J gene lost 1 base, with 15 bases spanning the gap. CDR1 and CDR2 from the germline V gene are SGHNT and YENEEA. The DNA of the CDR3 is TGTGCCAGCAGCCCCCGAGGGCAGGGGTCCTACAATGAGCAGTTCTTC. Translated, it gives CASSPRGQGSYNEQFF.

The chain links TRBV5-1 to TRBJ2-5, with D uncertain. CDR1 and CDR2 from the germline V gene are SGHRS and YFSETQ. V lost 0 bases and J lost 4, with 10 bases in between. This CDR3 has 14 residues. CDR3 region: CASSLASQAETQYF. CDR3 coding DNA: TGCGCCAGCAGCTTGGCCTCTCAGGCAGAGACCCAGTACTTC.

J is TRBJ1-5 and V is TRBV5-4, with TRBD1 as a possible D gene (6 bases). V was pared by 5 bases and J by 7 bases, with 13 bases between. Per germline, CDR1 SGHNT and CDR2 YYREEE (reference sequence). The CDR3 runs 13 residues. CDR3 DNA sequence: TGTGCCAGCAGAACAGGGCCTGGCCAGCCCCAGCATTTT. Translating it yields CASRTGPGQPQHF.

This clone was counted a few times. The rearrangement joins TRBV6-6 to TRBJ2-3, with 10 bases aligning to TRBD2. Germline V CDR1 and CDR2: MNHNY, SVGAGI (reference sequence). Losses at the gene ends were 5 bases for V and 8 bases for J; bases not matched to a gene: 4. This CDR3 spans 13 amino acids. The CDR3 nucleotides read TGTGCCAGCAGTAGCGGGGGGGAAAGTACGCAGTATTTT. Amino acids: CASSSGGESTQYF.

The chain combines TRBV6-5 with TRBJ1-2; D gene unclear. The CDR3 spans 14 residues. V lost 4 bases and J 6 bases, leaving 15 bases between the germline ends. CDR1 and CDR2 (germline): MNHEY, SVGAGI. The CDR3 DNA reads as TGTGCCAGCAGTTCCCAGGCCAACCTTAATGGCTACACCTTC. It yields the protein CASSSQANLNGYTF.

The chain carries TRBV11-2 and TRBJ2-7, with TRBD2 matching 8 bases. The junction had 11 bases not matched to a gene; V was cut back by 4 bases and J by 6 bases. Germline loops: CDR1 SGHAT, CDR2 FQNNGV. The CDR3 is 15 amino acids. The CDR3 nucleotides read TGTGCCAGCAGCTCGATCGGGTCCCGGGGGGGCGAGCAGTACTTC. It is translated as CASSSIGSRGGEQYF.

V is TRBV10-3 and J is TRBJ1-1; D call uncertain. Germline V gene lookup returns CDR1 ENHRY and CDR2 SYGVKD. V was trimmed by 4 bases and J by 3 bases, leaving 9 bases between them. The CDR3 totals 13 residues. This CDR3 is CAISVSGYTEAFF. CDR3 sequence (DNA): TGTGCCATCAGTGTATCGGGATACACTGAAGCTTTCTTT.

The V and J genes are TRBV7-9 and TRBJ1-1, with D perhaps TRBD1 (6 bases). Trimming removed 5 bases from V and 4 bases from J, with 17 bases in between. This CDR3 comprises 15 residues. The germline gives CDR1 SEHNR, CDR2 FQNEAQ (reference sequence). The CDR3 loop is CASSPTGSSFTEAFF. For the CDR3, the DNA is TGTGCCAGCAGCCCGACAGGAAGTTCGTTCACTGAAGCTTTCTTT.

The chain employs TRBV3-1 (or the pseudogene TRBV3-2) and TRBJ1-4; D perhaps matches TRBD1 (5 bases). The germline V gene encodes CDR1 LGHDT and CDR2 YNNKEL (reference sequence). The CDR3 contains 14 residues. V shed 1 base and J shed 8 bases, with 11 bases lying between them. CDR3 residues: CASSQGGEGEKLFF. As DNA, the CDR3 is TGTGCCAGCAGCCAAGGTGGGGAGGGGGAAAAACTGTTTTTT.

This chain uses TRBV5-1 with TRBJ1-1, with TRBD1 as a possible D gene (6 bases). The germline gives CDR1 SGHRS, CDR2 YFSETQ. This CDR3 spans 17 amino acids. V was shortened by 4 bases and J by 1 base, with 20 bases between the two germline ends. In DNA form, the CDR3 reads TGCGCCAGCAGCCTATCTGGGACGTTGGGGGCGAACACTGAAGCTTTCTTT. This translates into CASSLSGTLGANTEAFF.

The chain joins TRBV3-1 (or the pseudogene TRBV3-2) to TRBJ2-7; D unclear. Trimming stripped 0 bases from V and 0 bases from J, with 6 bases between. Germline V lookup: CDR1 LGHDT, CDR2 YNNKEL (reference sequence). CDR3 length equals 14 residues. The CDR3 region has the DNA TGTGCCAGCAGCCAAGATACAGCCTCCTACGAGCAGTACTTC. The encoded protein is CASSQDTASYEQYF.

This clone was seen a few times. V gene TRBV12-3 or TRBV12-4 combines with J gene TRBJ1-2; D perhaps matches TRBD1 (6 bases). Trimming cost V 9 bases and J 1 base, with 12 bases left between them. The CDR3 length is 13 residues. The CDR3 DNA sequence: TGTGCCAGAGTTGAACAGGGTAACTATGGCTACACCTTC. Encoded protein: CARVEQGNYGYTF.

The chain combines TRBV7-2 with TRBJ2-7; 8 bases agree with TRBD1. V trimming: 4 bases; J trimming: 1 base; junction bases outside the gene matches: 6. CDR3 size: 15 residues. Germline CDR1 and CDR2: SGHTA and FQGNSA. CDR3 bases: TGTGCCAGCAGCTCAACAAGACAGGGGTCCTACGAGCAGTACTTC. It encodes CASSSTRQGSYEQYF. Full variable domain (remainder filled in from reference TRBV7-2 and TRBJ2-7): GAGVSQSPSNKVTEKGKDVELRCDPISGHTALYWYRQSLGQGLEFLIYFQGNSAPDKSGLPSDRFSAERTGGSVSTLTIQRTQQEDSAVYLCASSSTRQGSYEQYFGPGTRLTVT.

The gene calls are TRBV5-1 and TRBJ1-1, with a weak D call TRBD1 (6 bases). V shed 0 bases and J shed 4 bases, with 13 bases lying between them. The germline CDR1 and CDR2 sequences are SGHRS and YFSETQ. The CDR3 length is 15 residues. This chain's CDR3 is CASSLGAGASTEAFF. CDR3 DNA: TGCGCCAGCAGCTTGGGGGCGGGGGCGAGCACTGAAGCTTTCTTT.

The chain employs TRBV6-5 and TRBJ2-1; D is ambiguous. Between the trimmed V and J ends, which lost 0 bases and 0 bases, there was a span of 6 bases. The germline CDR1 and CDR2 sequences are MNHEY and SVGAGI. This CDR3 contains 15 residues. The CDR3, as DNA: TGTGCCAGCAGTTACTCATACAGCTCCTACAATGAGCAGTTCTTC. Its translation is CASSYSYSSYNEQFF.

The CDR3 protein is CASSQTTGVAFF. DNA of the CDR3: TGTGCCAGCAGTCAAACGACAGGGGTCGCTTTCTTT. The chain couples TRBV6-6 to TRBJ1-1; TRBD1 aligns across 8 bases. Germline CDR1 and CDR2: MNHNY and SVGAGI (reference sequence). There are 12 residues in the CDR3. Trimming took 5 bases from V and 11 from J; bases not matched to a gene: 7.

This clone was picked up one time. CDR3 bases: TGTGCCAGCAGTTCGACAGGGACCTATGGCTACACCTTC. As protein: CASSSTGTYGYTF. V gene TRBV12-3 or TRBV12-4 combines with J gene TRBJ1-2; TRBD1 aligns across 7 bases. The CDR3 spans 13 residues. V was clipped by 4 bases and J by 4 bases; unmatched bases: 3.

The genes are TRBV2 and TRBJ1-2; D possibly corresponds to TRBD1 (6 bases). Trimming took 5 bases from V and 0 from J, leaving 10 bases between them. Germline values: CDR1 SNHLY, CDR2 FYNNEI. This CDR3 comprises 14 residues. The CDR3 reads CASSRQEANYGYTF. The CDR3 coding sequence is TGTGCCAGCAGTCGACAGGAGGCTAACTATGGCTACACCTTC.

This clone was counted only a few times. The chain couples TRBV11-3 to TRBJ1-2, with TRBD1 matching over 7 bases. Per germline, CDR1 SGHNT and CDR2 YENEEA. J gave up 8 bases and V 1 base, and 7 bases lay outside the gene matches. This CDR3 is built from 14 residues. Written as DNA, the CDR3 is TGTGCCAGCAGCTTAGGTCAGGGGGTAGGGGGCTACACCTTC. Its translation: CASSLGQGVGGYTF. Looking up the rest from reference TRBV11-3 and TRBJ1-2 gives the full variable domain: EAGVVQSPRYKIIEKKQPVAFWCNPISGHNTLYWYLQNLGQGPELLIRYENEEAVDDSQLPKDRFSAERLKGVDSTLKIQPAELGDSAVYLCASSLGQGVGGYTFGSGTRLTVV.

In nucleotides, the CDR3 is TGCGCCAGCAAACACAGGCCTAAGAATAGCAATCAGCCCCAGCATTTT. This encodes CASKHRPKNSNQPQHF. The gene calls are TRBV10-1 and TRBJ1-5, with D possibly TRBD1 on 5 matching bases. Germline V gives CDR1 WNHNN, CDR2 SYGVQD (reference sequence). The CDR3 runs to 16 residues. Between the trimmed V and J ends, which lost 7 bases and 0 bases, there was a span of 16 bases.

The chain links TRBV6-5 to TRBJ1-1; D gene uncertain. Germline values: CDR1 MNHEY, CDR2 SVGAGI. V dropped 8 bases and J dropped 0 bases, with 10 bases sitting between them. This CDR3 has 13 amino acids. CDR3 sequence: CASSAGMNTEAFF. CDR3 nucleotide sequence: TGTGCCAGCTCGGCGGGCATGAACACTGAAGCTTTCTTT.

The CDR3 DNA sequence: TGTGCCAGCAGTAACGACCGGGGGGACCAAGAGACCCAGTACTTC. Encoded protein: CASSNDRGDQETQYF. The chain couples TRBV2 to TRBJ2-5; TRBD2 matches 7 bases. Trimming took 5 bases from V and 0 from J; bases not matched to a gene: 6. This CDR3 has 15 residues. Looked up from germline, CDR1 is SNHLY and CDR2 is FYNNEI.

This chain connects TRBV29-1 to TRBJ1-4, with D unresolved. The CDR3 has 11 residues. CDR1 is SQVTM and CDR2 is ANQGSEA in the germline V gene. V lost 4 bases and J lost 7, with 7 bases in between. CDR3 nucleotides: TGCAGCGTTGGACTGGGTGAAAAACTGTTTTTT. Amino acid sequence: CSVGLGEKLFF. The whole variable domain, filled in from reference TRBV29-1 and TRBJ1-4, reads SAVISQKPSRDICQRGTSLTIQCQVDSQVTMMFWYRQQPGQSLTLIATANQGSEATYESGFVIDKFPISRPNLTFSTLTVSNMSPEDSSIYLCSVGLGEKLFFGSGTQLSVL.

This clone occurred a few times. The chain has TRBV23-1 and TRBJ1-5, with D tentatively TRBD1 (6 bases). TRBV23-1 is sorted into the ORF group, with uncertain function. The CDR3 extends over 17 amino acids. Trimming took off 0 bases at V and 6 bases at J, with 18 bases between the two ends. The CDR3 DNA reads TGCGCCAGCAGTCAATCGAAAGGCAGGGGACGATCTCAGCCCCAGCATTTT. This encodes CASSQSKGRGRSQPQHF.

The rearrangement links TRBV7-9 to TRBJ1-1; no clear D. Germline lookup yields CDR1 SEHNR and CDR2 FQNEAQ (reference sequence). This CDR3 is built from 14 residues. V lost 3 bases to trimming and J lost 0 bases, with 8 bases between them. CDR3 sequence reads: CASSLADLNTEAFF. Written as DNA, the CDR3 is TGTGCCAGCAGCTTGGCAGATTTGAACACTGAAGCTTTCTTT.

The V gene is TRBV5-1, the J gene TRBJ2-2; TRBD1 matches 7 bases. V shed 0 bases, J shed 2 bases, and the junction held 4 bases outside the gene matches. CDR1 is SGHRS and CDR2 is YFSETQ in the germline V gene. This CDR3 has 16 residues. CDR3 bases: TGCGCCAGCAGCTTGGGCCGACAGGGAAACACCGGGGAGCTGTTTTTT. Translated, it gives CASSLGRQGNTGELFF.

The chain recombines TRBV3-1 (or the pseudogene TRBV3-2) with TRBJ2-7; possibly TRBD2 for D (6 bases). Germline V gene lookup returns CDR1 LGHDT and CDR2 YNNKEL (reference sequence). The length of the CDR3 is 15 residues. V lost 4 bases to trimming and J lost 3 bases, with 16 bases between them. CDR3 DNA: TGTGCCAGCAGCCCCGGGACTTTTAGCCGCTACGAGCAGTACTTC. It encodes CASSPGTFSRYEQYF.